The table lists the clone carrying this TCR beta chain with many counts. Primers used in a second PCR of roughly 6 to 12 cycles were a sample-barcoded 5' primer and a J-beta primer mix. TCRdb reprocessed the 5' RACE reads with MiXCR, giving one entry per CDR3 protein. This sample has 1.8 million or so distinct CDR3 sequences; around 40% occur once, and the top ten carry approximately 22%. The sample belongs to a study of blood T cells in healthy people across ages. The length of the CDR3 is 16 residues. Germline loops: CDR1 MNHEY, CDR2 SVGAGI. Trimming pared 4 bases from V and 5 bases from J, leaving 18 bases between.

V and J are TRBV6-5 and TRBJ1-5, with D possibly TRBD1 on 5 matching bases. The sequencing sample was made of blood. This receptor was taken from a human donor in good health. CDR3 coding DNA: TGTGCCAGCAGTTCCGGGTTTGAGGGGATCGATCAGCCCCAGCATTTT. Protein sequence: CASSSGFEGIDQPQHF.